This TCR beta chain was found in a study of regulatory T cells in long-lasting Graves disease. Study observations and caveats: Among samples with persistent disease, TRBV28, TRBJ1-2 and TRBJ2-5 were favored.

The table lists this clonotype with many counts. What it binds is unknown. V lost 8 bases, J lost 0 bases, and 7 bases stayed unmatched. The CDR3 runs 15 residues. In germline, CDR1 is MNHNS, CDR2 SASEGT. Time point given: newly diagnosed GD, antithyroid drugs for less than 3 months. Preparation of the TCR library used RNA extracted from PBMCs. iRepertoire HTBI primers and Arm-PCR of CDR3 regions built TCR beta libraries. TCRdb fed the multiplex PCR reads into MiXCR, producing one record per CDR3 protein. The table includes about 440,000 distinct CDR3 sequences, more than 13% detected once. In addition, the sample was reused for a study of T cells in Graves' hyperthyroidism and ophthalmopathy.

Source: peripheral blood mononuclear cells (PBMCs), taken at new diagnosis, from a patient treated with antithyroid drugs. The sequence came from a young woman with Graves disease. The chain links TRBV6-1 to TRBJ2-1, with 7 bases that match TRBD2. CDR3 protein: CASSTSVSSYNEQFF. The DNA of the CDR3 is TGTGCCAGCTCCACTAGCGTAAGCTCCTACAATGAGCAGTTCTTC.